Shown below are 19 T cell receptor beta chains from a single sample sequenced in a study of blood T cell repertoires in COVID-19. Profiled with immunoSEQ multiplex PCR; TCRdb holds only in-frame clones, not every one. The sample yields approximately 490,000 clones, approximately 86% seen once. Sequenced material: PBMCs or T cells enriched from blood (not recorded which). The receptors stem from a woman aged 18 to 35 who had recovered from COVID-19.

The chain recombines TRBV2 with TRBJ1-1; TRBD1 might be the D (6 bases). V was trimmed by 8 bases and J by 0 bases, leaving 19 bases between them. CDR3 length: 16 residues. CDR1 and CDR2 (germline): SNHLY, FYNNEI. The CDR3 here is CASRPLTGRMNTEAFF. The CDR3 bases are TGTGCCAGCCGGCCCCTGACAGGCCGCATGAACACTGAAGCTTTCTTT.

The gene calls are TRBV6-5 and TRBJ2-1; perhaps TRBD1 as D (5 bases). The germline V gene has CDR1 MNHEY and CDR2 SVGAGI. V shed 4 bases and J shed 2 bases, with 12 bases lying between them. There are 15 residues in the CDR3. The CDR3 region has the DNA TGTGCCAGCAGTTTTGGCCCGACAGCCTACAATGAGCAGTTCTTC. Protein product: CASSFGPTAYNEQFF.

This clone has only one observation. This chain joins TRBV28 and TRBJ1-1; 8 nucleotides agree with TRBD1. The CDR3 has 15 residues. Germline CDR1 is MDHEN and CDR2 is SYDVKM. V was clipped by 5 bases and J by 0 bases; unmatched bases: 5. CDR3 sequence reads: CASSPPGQVNTEAFF. The CDR3 DNA sequence: TGTGCCAGCAGTCCCCCGGGACAGGTGAACACTGAAGCTTTCTTT. Based on the CDR3 plus reference TRBV28 and TRBJ1-1, the full variable domain is DVKVTQSSRYLVKRTGEKVFLECVQDMDHENMFWYRQDPGLGLRLIYFSYDVKMKEKGDIPEGYSVSREKKERFSLILESASTNQTSMYLCASSPPGQVNTEAFFGQGTRLTVV.

The chain couples TRBV25-1 to TRBJ1-2; the match to TRBD1 covers 12 bases. Trimming cost V 1 base and J 5 bases; bases outside gene matches: 8. The length of the CDR3 is 17 residues. Per the germline V gene, CDR1 is MGHDK and CDR2 is SYGVNS. The CDR3 region is CASSEWGTGGPEYGYTF. For the CDR3, the DNA is TGTGCCAGCAGTGAATGGGGGACAGGGGGCCCGGAATATGGCTACACCTTC.

V and J are TRBV4-1 and TRBJ1-5; tentative D call: TRBD1 (6 bases). This CDR3 region has 15 residues. Trimming left V 0 bases short and J 5 bases short, with 11 bases between. Germline-derived CDR1 and CDR2 are MGHRA and YSYEKL. The CDR3 loop reads CASSQDRGADQPQHF. The CDR3 nucleotides read TGCGCCAGCAGCCAAGATCGGGGGGCAGATCAGCCCCAGCATTTT.

This sequence joins TRBV6-2 or TRBV6-3 and TRBJ2-7, with D perhaps matching TRBD2 (6 bases). The CDR3 spans 16 residues. The germline CDR1 and CDR2 sequences are MNHEY and SVGEGT. V was shortened by 4 bases and J by 0 bases, with 16 bases between the two germline ends. Here the CDR3 reads CASSLSGGASSYEQYF. CDR3 nucleotide sequence: TGTGCCAGCAGTTTGTCGGGCGGGGCTAGCTCCTACGAGCAGTACTTC.

The V gene is TRBV10-3, the J gene TRBJ2-1, with 7 bases lining up with TRBD1. V trimming: 10 bases; J trimming: 7 bases; junction bases outside the gene matches: 10. This CDR3 has 13 residues. Germline V gene data show CDR1 as ENHRY and CDR2 as SYGVKD. The CDR3 reads CASKDRVENEQFF. DNA for the CDR3: TGTGCCAGCAAAGACAGGGTTGAAAATGAGCAGTTCTTC.

CDR3 region: CASRQTYGTILDYTF. As DNA, the CDR3 is TGCGCCAGCAGGCAGACATACGGGACAATCTTAGACTACACCTTC. The rearrangement links TRBV5-1 to TRBJ1-2, with D perhaps TRBD1 (6 bases). CDR3 length: 15 amino acids. The V end was cut by 5 bases, the J end by 10 bases, with 24 bases between. The germline V gene encodes CDR1 SGHRS and CDR2 YFSETQ.

The chain recombines TRBV11-2 with TRBJ2-1; 8 bases map to TRBD2. The CDR3 length is 17 residues. The junction had 8 bases not matched to a gene; V was cut back by 1 base and J by 3 bases. Germline CDR1 reads SGHAT; CDR2 reads FQNNGV. CDR3 in DNA: TGTGCCAGCAGCTTAGGTTTGCGGGGGGCCGTCTACAATGAGCAGTTCTTC. Residues: CASSLGLRGAVYNEQFF.

The V gene is TRBV6-6, the J gene TRBJ1-5; TRBD1 matches 7 bases. Trimming took 4 bases from V and 2 from J; bases not matched to a gene: 2. The CDR3 consists of 14 residues. The germline V gene encodes CDR1 MNHNY and CDR2 SVGAGI (reference sequence). CDR3 sequence: CASSFGQGNQPQHF. The CDR3 nucleotides read TGTGCCAGCAGTTTCGGACAGGGCAATCAGCCCCAGCATTTT.

About this clone: The sample contains more than one DNA sequence encoding this CDR3. The chain carries TRBV30 and TRBJ1-1; the D is unclear. CDR1 is GTSNPN, CDR2 SVGIG, per germline (reference sequence). The V end was cut by 0 bases, the J end by 8 bases, with 7 bases between. The CDR3 extends over 11 amino acids. The CDR3 sequence is CAWSVLSEAFF. DNA of the CDR3: TGTGCCTGGAGTGTACTATCCGAAGCTTTCTTT.

The genes are TRBV7-2 and TRBJ2-2, with D perhaps matching TRBD1 (5 bases). This CDR3 has 15 residues. Germline CDR1 SGHTA, CDR2 FQGNSA. The V end lost 8 bases, the J end lost 1 base, and 14 bases lay between the germline ends. In nucleotides, the CDR3 is TGTGCCAGCGGCTCCAGGGAAAAGAACACCGGGGAGCTGTTTTTT. Residues: CASGSREKNTGELFF.

The CDR3 DNA sequence: TGTGCCAGCAGCTTAGAGCCGGACACCTCCTGGATAGACGAGCAGTACTTC. Its protein product is CASSLEPDTSWIDEQYF. The V and J genes are TRBV11-3 and TRBJ2-7; a possible D gene is TRBD1 (5 bases). Germline assignment: CDR1 SGHNT and CDR2 YENEEA. The CDR3 consists of 17 residues. V was cut by 0 bases and J by 5 bases, with 20 bases left in between.

This clone was seen once. The rearrangement links TRBV5-1 to TRBJ2-6; 8 nucleotides line up with TRBD1. Germline values: CDR1 SGHRS, CDR2 YFSETQ. J lost 0 bases, V lost 4 bases, and 12 bases had no gene match. This CDR3 is 19 amino acids long. The CDR3 sequence is CASSPLDRGHTSGANVLTF. The CDR3 DNA sequence: TGCGCCAGCAGCCCCCTTGACAGGGGCCATACCTCTGGGGCCAACGTCCTGACTTTC.

The chain employs TRBV25-1 and TRBJ2-2; D gene ambiguous. The CDR3 has 14 amino acids. V dropped 6 bases and J dropped 0 bases, with 8 bases sitting between them. From germline, CDR1 is MGHDK and CDR2 SYGVNS. The CDR3 DNA is TGTGCCAGCAGCCCCAGGACGAACACCGGGGAGCTGTTTTTT. Its protein product is CASSPRTNTGELFF.

The chain couples TRBV30 to TRBJ1-2; D is uncertain. The CDR3 is 13 residues long. Trimming stripped 7 bases from V and 4 bases from J, with 16 bases between. Germline V lookup: CDR1 GTSNPN, CDR2 SVGIG (reference sequence). In DNA, the CDR3 is TGTGCCTCCAGAGTGGGCCCAACCTATGGCTACACCTTC. Its protein product is CASRVGPTYGYTF. Full variable domain (rest looked up from reference TRBV30 and TRBJ1-2): SQTIHQWPATLVQPVGSPLSLECTVEGTSNPNLYWYRQAAGRGLQLLFYSVGIGQISSEVPQNLSASRPQDRQFILSSKKLLLSDSGFYLCASRVGPTYGYTFGSGTRLTVV.

The genes are TRBV2 and TRBJ2-7, with TRBD2 matching 7 bases. Trimming at V came to 8 bases and at J to 3 bases, leaving 7 bases not matched to a gene. CDR3 size: 13 residues. Germline lookup yields CDR1 SNHLY and CDR2 FYNNEI. The CDR3 sequence is CASGRGGNYEQYF. The CDR3 nucleotides read TGTGCCAGCGGGAGGGGAGGTAACTACGAGCAGTACTTC.

V gene TRBV25-1 combines with J gene TRBJ1-4, with TRBD1 identical over 8 bases. CDR3 length equals 15 residues. V lost 2 bases, J lost 8 bases, and 7 bases stayed unmatched. Germline CDR1 and CDR2: MGHDK and SYGVNS. CDR3 amino acids: CASSEGRQGREKLFF. CDR3 DNA sequence: TGTGCCAGCAGTGAAGGTCGACAGGGGAGAGAAAAACTGTTTTTT.

V is TRBV30 and J is TRBJ1-6, with 9 bases fitting TRBD1. V trimming: 0 bases; J trimming: 11 bases; junction bases outside the gene matches: 8. Per germline, CDR1 GTSNPN and CDR2 SVGIG (reference sequence). The CDR3 runs 15 residues. The CDR3 is CAWSVRTTGGAPLHF. CDR3 bases: TGTGCCTGGAGTGTACGAACGACAGGGGGTGCACCCCTCCACTTT.